These 21 T cell receptor beta chains were sequenced from one sample in a study of human T cells and chemical hapten exposure. Unique molecular identifiers were attached to individual cDNA molecules during library preparation. MiXCR, run by TCRdb on the reads, gives a single entry per CDR3 protein. The sample carries some 5,200 distinct CDR3 sequences, around 50% recorded once. Described treatment: therapeutic diphenylcyclopropenone sensitization with weekly scalp DPC. The sample consisted of whole blood, taken before DPC sensitization or 2, 6, or about 24 weeks after (not recorded which). The receptors derive from an adult with alopecia areata. Some clones in this sample may be carry-over from other donors' samples. This table probably holds off-target reads from a library built for another chain.

The genes are TRBV11-1 and TRBJ2-7; 12 positions agree with TRBD2. The CDR3 totals 14 residues. Unmatched junction bases numbered 5, after V lost 5 bases and J lost 6 bases. Germline V gene data show CDR1 as SGHAT and CDR2 as FQDESV (reference sequence). The CDR3 coding sequence is TGTGCCAGCAGCCGGACTAGCGGGACGGGCGAGCAGTACTTC. Protein sequence: CASSRTSGTGEQYF.

The sample holds a few counts of this clonotype. The chain is built from TRBV23-1 and TRBJ2-5; D unclear. TRBV23-1 carries the ORF label, with uncertain function. The CDR3 has 15 residues. The V end was cut by 3 bases, the J end by 5 bases, with 16 bases between. CDR3 DNA: TGCGCCAGCAGTCAGGGCCGGTTGTACGGGGAGACCCAGTACTTC. Translating gives CASSQGRLYGETQYF.

This rearrangement joins TRBV25-1 to TRBJ2-7; D is perhaps TRBD2 (5 bases). The V end lost 1 base, the J end lost 5 bases, and 9 bases lay between the germline ends. The CDR3 length is 13 residues. In germline, CDR1 is MGHDK, CDR2 SYGVNS. The CDR3 protein is CASSESKEDEQYF. Here the CDR3 DNA reads TGTGCCAGCAGTGAATCCAAGGAGGACGAGCAGTACTTC.

CDR3 nucleotide sequence: TGTGCCAGCTCACCACTCTTAGGACAGCAAGAGACCCAGTACTTC. This sequence encodes CASSPLLGQQETQYF. The rearrangement uses TRBV18 and TRBJ2-5, with D possibly TRBD1 on 6 matching bases. CDR1 is KGHSH, CDR2 LQKENI, per germline. CDR3 size: 15 residues. V gave up 1 base and J gave up 2 bases, with 11 bases separating them.

The chain joins TRBV29-1 to TRBJ2-6; D is uncertain. The CDR3 has 11 residues. Germline CDR1 reads SQVTM; CDR2 reads ANQGSEA. The V gene lost 4 bases and the J gene lost 8 bases, with 6 bases spanning the gap. The CDR3, as DNA: TGCAGCGTTGTAATATCCAACGTCCTGACTTTC. Amino acid sequence: CSVVISNVLTF.

This clonotype was recorded a few times. The genes are TRBV11-2 and TRBJ2-6; D perhaps matches TRBD1 (6 bases). The CDR3 runs to 16 residues. Germline assignment: CDR1 SGHAT and CDR2 FQNNGV. Trimming removed 3 bases at V and 3 bases at J, with 12 bases between. The chain's CDR3 is CASSLVNRVGANVLTF. CDR3 coding DNA: TGTGCCAGCAGCTTGGTCAACAGGGTTGGGGCCAACGTCCTGACTTTC. The entire variable domain, with the rest obtained from reference TRBV11-2 and TRBJ2-6, is as follows: EAGVAQSPRYKIIEKRQSVAFWCNPISGHATLYWYQQILGQGPKLLIQFQNNGVVDDSQLPKDRFSAERLKGVDSTLKIQPAKLEDSAVYLCASSLVNRVGANVLTFGAGSRLTVL.

V usage is TRBV5-4 and J usage is TRBJ2-1; a possible D gene is TRBD1 (6 bases). The germline gives CDR1 SGHNT, CDR2 YYREEE (reference sequence). Trimming removed 2 bases at V and 6 bases at J, with 9 bases between. The CDR3 covers 13 residues. In DNA form, the CDR3 reads TGTGCCAGCAGCTTACGCAGGGGCAATGAGCAGTTCTTC. Protein sequence: CASSLRRGNEQFF.

J is TRBJ2-7 and V is TRBV18, with unresolved D. Germline CDR1 KGHSH, CDR2 LQKENI. The CDR3 sequence is 12 residues long. V dropped 3 bases and J dropped 0 bases, with 3 bases sitting between them. For the CDR3, the DNA is TGTGCCAGCTCACCCGACTCCTACGAGCAGTACTTC. It codes for CASSPDSYEQYF.

This rearrangement joins TRBV20-1 to TRBJ2-7; the D gene is possibly TRBD2 (5 bases). Trimming removed 5 bases from V and 0 bases from J, with 11 bases in between. The germline gives CDR1 DFQATT, CDR2 SNEGSKA (reference sequence). The CDR3 contains 13 residues. CDR3 residues: CSAQDWSSYEQYF. The CDR3 nucleotides are TGCAGTGCTCAGGACTGGAGCTCCTACGAGCAGTACTTC.

This clonotype appeared once. V and J are TRBV27 and TRBJ2-7; 8 nucleotides match TRBD2. Germline lookup yields CDR1 MNHEY and CDR2 SMNVEV (reference sequence). The V and J ends lost 5 bases and 2 bases, in that order; junction bases with no gene match: 8. The CDR3 is 15 residues long. The CDR3 DNA is TGTGCCAGCAGTCCCCTAGCGGGCTCTACCTACGAGCAGTACTTC. Protein: CASSPLAGSTYEQYF.

The gene calls are TRBV7-9 and TRBJ2-3; 10 bases match TRBD2. The J segment lost 4 bases and the V segment lost 7 bases, leaving 5 bases of the junction unmatched. CDR3 size: 14 residues. Germline CDR1 and CDR2: SEHNR and FQNEAQ (reference sequence). CDR3 DNA sequence: TGTGCCAGCACCGGGACTAGCGAGGCAGATACGCAGTATTTT. Its translation is CASTGTSEADTQYF.

The chain employs TRBV4-2 and TRBJ2-7; 9 nucleotides align to TRBD1. CDR1 LGHNA and CDR2 YNFKEQ come from the germline V gene. This CDR3 is 15 amino acids long. V dropped 4 bases and J dropped 1; count of bases not matched to a gene: 5. The CDR3: CASSRTGATSYEQYF. CDR3 DNA sequence: TGTGCCAGCAGCCGGACAGGGGCCACTTCCTACGAGCAGTACTTC.

J is TRBJ2-1 and V is TRBV6-5; 9 bases fit TRBD1. The germline gives CDR1 MNHEY, CDR2 SVGAGI. The CDR3 runs 16 residues. Trimming took 5 bases from V and 0 from J; bases not matched to a gene: 5. The CDR3 protein is CASSRRTGVSYNEQFF. CDR3 DNA sequence: TGTGCCAGCAGTCGCCGGACAGGGGTCTCCTACAATGAGCAGTTCTTC.

This clonotype turned up a few times. This chain connects TRBV3-1 to TRBJ2-7, with TRBD1 matching 9 bases. CDR1 and CDR2 (germline): LGHDT, YNNKEL (reference sequence). The junction had 11 bases not matched to a gene; V was cut back by 3 bases and J by 5 bases. This CDR3 contains 16 residues. The CDR3 bases are TGTGCCAGCAGCCATCCCCGGGACAGGGAAGGTCACGAGCAGTACTTC. Residues: CASSHPRDREGHEQYF.

The rearrangement uses TRBV28 and TRBJ2-7, with D possibly matching TRBD2 (5 bases). With 5 bases removed from V and 0 bases from J, the gap between germline ends came to 14 bases. Germline CDR1 MDHEN, CDR2 SYDVKM. The CDR3 consists of 15 residues. The CDR3 is CASSPPGLFSYEQYF. The CDR3 nucleotides read TGTGCCAGCAGTCCCCCCGGACTTTTCTCCTACGAGCAGTACTTC.

The chain has TRBV12-3 or TRBV12-4 and TRBJ2-1; 8 bases map to TRBD1. The trim removed 7 bases at V and 0 bases at J, leaving 8 bases unmatched. The CDR3 runs 16 residues. The CDR3 bases are TGTGCCAGCAAACCGCAGGGGGCCCGCTCCTACAATGAGCAGTTCTTC. Encoded protein: CASKPQGARSYNEQFF.

This chain uses TRBV7-9 with TRBJ2-7; no definite D call. In germline, CDR1 is SEHNR, CDR2 FQNEAQ (reference sequence). With 0 bases removed from V and 2 bases from J, the gap between germline ends came to 8 bases. The CDR3 sequence is 14 residues long. The CDR3 here is CASSLAGTTYEQYF. The CDR3 DNA is TGTGCCAGCAGCTTAGCGGGAACTACCTACGAGCAGTACTTC.

In DNA form, the CDR3 reads TGCGCCAGCAGTTTAGGACTAGCGGGGAGCAATGAGCAGTTCTTC. Translated, it gives CASSLGLAGSNEQFF. The genes are TRBV5-1 and TRBJ2-1; 12 bases are shared with TRBD2. The V and J ends lost 5 bases and 6 bases, in that order; junction bases with no gene match: 6. Germline assignment: CDR1 SGHRS and CDR2 YFSETQ. This CDR3 has 15 residues.

This clonotype was counted between two and nine times. V and J are TRBV6-1 and TRBJ2-7; 8 bases map to TRBD1. The V segment lost 6 bases and the J segment 3 bases; nucleotides outside the gene matches: 13. This CDR3 is built from 16 residues. Germline CDR1 reads MNHNS; CDR2 reads SASEGT. CDR3 protein: CASRGTGTVMGYEQYF. The CDR3 DNA is TGTGCCAGCAGAGGGACAGGCACGGTGATGGGCTACGAGCAGTACTTC.

The chain joins TRBV27 to TRBJ2-7, with 7 positions matching TRBD2. The germline CDR1 and CDR2 sequences are MNHEY and SMNVEV (reference sequence). With V trimmed by 2 bases and J by 7 bases, 8 bases remained unmatched. This CDR3 is built from 14 residues. CDR3 nucleotides: TGTGCCAGCAGTTTAGCGGGAGCCCTGACTGAGCAGTACTTC. Its protein product is CASSLAGALTEQYF.

This clonotype was picked up a small number of times. The V and J genes are TRBV29-1 and TRBJ2-7; D is perhaps TRBD1 or TRBD2 (6 bases each). The V end was cut by 6 bases, the J end by 0 bases, with 9 bases between. Germline lookup yields CDR1 SQVTM and CDR2 ANQGSEA. This CDR3 is 12 amino acids long. The CDR3 DNA sequence: TGCAGCGTGAAGGGGGGCTCCTACGAGCAGTACTTC. As protein: CSVKGGSYEQYF.